This T cell receptor (beta chain) was recorded in a study of regulatory T cells in long-lasting Graves disease. This clonotype was observed a handful of times. Its antigen remains unknown. Arm-PCR of CDR3 regions and iRepertoire HTBI primers were used to build TCR beta libraries. TCRdb reanalysed the multiplex PCR reads using MiXCR and keeps one entry per CDR3 protein. In the table there are a few hundred thousand distinct CDR3 sequences, about 16% of which are singletons. Time point described: newly diagnosed GD, antithyroid drugs for less than 3 months. The authors made the TCR library using RNA they extracted from PBMCs. Study observations and caveats: The study found TRBV28, TRBJ1-2 and TRBJ2-5 favored in persistent disease.

With 0 bases clipped from V and 6 bases from J, the junction kept 3 bases outside the gene matches. Germline V gene data show CDR1 as SGHRS and CDR2 as YFSETQ. The length of the CDR3 is 15 residues. These data were also reused for a study on T cells in Graves' hyperthyroidism and ophthalmopathy. That work adds: Carried out on the TCR CDR3, a first-round RT-PCR used the HTBI primer set. Most clonotypes that expanded in the thyroid above 0.001 also showed up in blood.

The genes are TRBV5-1 and TRBJ2-2; 9 positions match TRBD1. Sequenced here: peripheral blood mononuclear cells (PBMCs), sampled at new diagnosis, from a patient treated with antithyroid drugs. The sequence was obtained from a woman between 18 and 30 years old with Graves disease. The CDR3 DNA follows: TGCGCCAGCAGCTTGGGTACAGGGGGCTCCGGGGAGCTGTTTTTT. Translating gives CASSLGTGGSGELFF.